This T cell receptor (beta chain) was captured by sequencing in a study of Ad26.COV2.S vaccination and SARS-CoV-2 variants. Only in-frame clones appear in the TCRdb table, and some are missing; sequencing was by immunoSEQ multiplex PCR. The sample has about 180,000 clones, around 88% seen once. Germline values: CDR1 SGHNT, CDR2 YYREEE (reference sequence). The CDR3 has 14 residues. Losses at the gene ends were 2 bases for V and 6 bases for J; bases not matched to a gene: 4. The J gene is TRBJ2-1, the V gene TRBV5-4; 8 bases fit TRBD2. The material was peripheral blood, obtained after recovery from COVID-19. This clonotype originated in a human donor who had recovered from COVID-19. This chain's CDR3 is CASSFPGGSNEQFF. The CDR3 nucleotides read TGTGCCAGCAGCTTCCCGGGGGGGAGCAATGAGCAGTTCTTC. The whole variable domain, filled in from reference TRBV5-4 and TRBJ2-1, reads ETGVTQSPTHLIKTRGQQVTLRCSSQSGHNTVSWYQQALGQGPQFIFQYYREEENGRGNFPPRFSGLQFPNYSSELNVNALELDDSALYLCASSFPGGSNEQFFGPGTRLTVL.